At least ten counts were recorded for the clone carrying this T cell receptor (beta chain). This CDR3 spans 14 amino acids. CDR1 and CDR2 from the germline V gene are MNHEY and SMNVEV (reference sequence). The V and J ends lost 2 bases and 3 bases respectively, with 9 bases between them. The sample comes from a study of T-cell reconstitution after alpha-beta-depleted transplantation in children. The TCRbeta library incorporated unique molecular identifiers. TCRdb itself ran the PCR reads through MiXCR, one entry per CDR3 protein. This table has 150,000 to 200,000 distinct CDR3 sequences, roughly 7.5% appearing once.

The rearrangement joins TRBV27 to TRBJ2-3; D is possibly TRBD2 (5 bases). The input for sequencing was PBMCs from the stem cell graft donor, taken from the stem cell graft. The sequence was obtained from a human donor who donated a stem cell graft to a child with Wiskott-Aldrich syndrome. Here the CDR3 reads CASSLRGGTDTQYF. As DNA, the CDR3 is TGTGCCAGCAGTTTACGGGGTGGGACAGATACGCAGTATTTT.